The clone carrying this T cell receptor beta chain occurred once. The CDR3 has 16 residues. The V gene lost 5 bases and the J gene lost 4 bases, with 20 bases spanning the gap. CDR1 and CDR2 from the germline V gene are LNHDA and SQIVND (reference sequence). Produced via immunoSEQ multiplex PCR; TCRdb's table is partial and in-frame only. The sample lists around 80,000 clones; roughly 85% were seen once. The data originate from a study of OX40 agonist ivuxolimab in advanced cancers. The sequence was obtained from an adult with an advanced solid tumor such as melanoma, head and neck, liver or kidney cancer. The sample was CD4+ or CD8+ T cells sorted from blood, taken in a trial of the OX40 agonist ivuxolimab. This sequence joins TRBV19 and TRBJ1-1; weak D call: TRBD1 (6 bases). For the CDR3, the DNA is TGTGCCAGTAGTCCAAGGGCCCAGGGGATGGGCACTGAAGCTTTCTTT. Residues: CASSPRAQGMGTEAFF.